Described below is a single T cell receptor (beta chain) sequence and its context. Its specificity is unknown. The sample comes from a study of OX40 agonist ivuxolimab in advanced cancers. Study results and caveats: At doses 0.1 to 3.0 mg/kg, CD4+ and CD8+ clones expanded. Antigen targets of the expanded peripheral T cells went undetermined.

Data came from immunoSEQ multiplex PCR; TCRdb stores just in-frame clones and leaves some out. The sample includes 65,000 to 100,000 clones, just over 85% seen only once; the top ten take 0.75% to 0.95%. The germline V and J ends were trimmed by 2 bases and 0 bases, with 14 bases remaining between them. This CDR3 comprises 18 residues. CDR1 and CDR2 from the germline V gene are LNHNV and YYDKDF (reference sequence). The chain combines TRBV15 with TRBJ2-6, with D tentatively TRBD1 (6 bases). Source: CD4+ or CD8+ T cells sorted from blood, taken in a trial of the OX40 agonist ivuxolimab. The clonotype originates from an adult with an advanced solid tumor such as melanoma, head and neck, liver or kidney cancer. The CDR3 sequence: CATSRPTGWPSGANVLTF. DNA of the CDR3: TGTGCCACCAGCAGACCGACAGGTTGGCCCTCTGGGGCCAACGTCCTGACTTTC.